The 7 T cell receptor beta chains given below trace back to one sample, sequenced in a study of shared clonotypes between healthy human individuals. Profiling relied on immunoSEQ multiplex PCR, and the TCRdb table lists in-frame clones only, not all of them. The sample consists of some 500,000 clones, 79% of them appearing once. The sample taken for sequencing was PBMCs. Receptors were obtained from a woman between 40 and 50 years old in good health. Some clones in this sample may be carry-over from other donors' samples.

The rearrangement uses TRBV7-9 and TRBJ2-2, with D perhaps matching TRBD2 (7 bases). The CDR3 runs to 14 residues. Trimming took 8 bases from V and 0 from J, leaving 10 bases between them. Germline V lookup: CDR1 SEHNR, CDR2 FQNEAQ (reference sequence). The CDR3 bases are TGTGCCAGCGGGAGGGGGTCGAACACCGGGGAGCTGTTTTTT. Amino acid sequence: CASGRGSNTGELFF. Combining the CDR3 with reference TRBV7-9 and TRBJ2-2 gives the whole variable domain DTGVSQNPRHKITKRGQNVTFRCDPISEHNRLYWYRQTLGQGPEFLTYFQNEAQLEKSRLLSDRFSAERPKGSFSTLEIQRTEQGDSAMYLCASGRGSNTGELFFGEGSRLTVL.

The CDR3 loop reads CASSLSGRGYEQYF. The CDR3 DNA follows: TGTGCCAGCAGTTTATCGGGCAGGGGTTACGAGCAGTACTTC. The chain employs TRBV28 and TRBJ2-7, with a tentative D call TRBD1 (6 bases). V was cut by 1 base and J by 4 bases, with 11 bases left in between. Per the germline V gene, CDR1 is MDHEN and CDR2 is SYDVKM. This CDR3 has 14 residues.

J is TRBJ2-7 and V is TRBV28, with a possible D match to TRBD1 (6 bases). V lost 7 bases, J lost 1 base, and 14 bases lay in between. This CDR3 comprises 14 residues. From germline, CDR1 is MDHEN and CDR2 SYDVKM. In DNA, the CDR3 is TGTGCCAGCACCCCGGACAGAACTTCCTACGAGCAGTACTTC. This gives the protein CASTPDRTSYEQYF.

The V call is TRBV27, the J call TRBJ1-6, with D perhaps matching TRBD1 (6 bases). From germline, CDR1 is MNHEY and CDR2 SMNVEV (reference sequence). V gave up 6 bases and J gave up 4 bases, with 13 bases separating them. The CDR3 length is 15 residues. The CDR3 DNA is TGTGCCAGCAGCCCTAAGACAGGATATAATTCACCCCTCCACTTT. Protein: CASSPKTGYNSPLHF.

The chain links TRBV2 to TRBJ1-3; the D is unclear. CDR3 length: 15 amino acids. V lost 0 bases and J 4 bases, leaving 10 bases between the germline ends. Looked up from germline, CDR1 is SNHLY and CDR2 is FYNNEI. The CDR3 DNA reads TGTGCCAGCAGTGAAGCTGGTTTCATCGGAAACACCATATATTTT. Its translation: CASSEAGFIGNTIYF.

The gene calls are TRBV4-3 and TRBJ2-1; D remains unclear. Germline V CDR1 and CDR2: LGHNA, YSLEER. V lost 0 bases and J 0 bases, leaving 3 bases between the germline ends. The length of the CDR3 is 14 residues. The CDR3 bases are TGCGCCAGCAGCCAAGAAAACTCCTACAATGAGCAGTTCTTC. As protein: CASSQENSYNEQFF.

The chain joins TRBV11-2 to TRBJ1-4; no firm D call. V was shortened by 3 bases and J by 5 bases, with 10 bases between the two germline ends. The CDR3 spans 14 residues. CDR1 and CDR2 (germline): SGHAT, FQNNGV. CDR3 region: CASSFSRGNEKLFF. In nucleotides, the CDR3 is TGTGCCAGCAGCTTCAGTCGAGGAAATGAAAAACTGTTTTTT.